The 23 T cell receptor beta chains below come from one sample, sequenced in a study of blood T cells in healthy people across ages. A second PCR, run for about 7 to 11 cycles, used a sample-barcoded 5' primer plus a J-beta primer mix. TCRdb fed the 5' RACE reads into MiXCR, producing one record per CDR3 protein. The sample records approximately 800,000 distinct CDR3 sequences, approximately 25% being singletons. These same data were also listed under a study on T cells of mothers and their children.

What was sequenced was blood. The receptor set was obtained from a boy younger than 18 in good health.

This sequence joins TRBV6-5 and TRBJ2-5; 13 nucleotides match TRBD2. The closer fit of TRBJ2-7 to the DNA end suggests the J call may be wrong. In germline, CDR1 is MNHEY, CDR2 SVGAGI. The CDR3 extends over 18 amino acids. CDR3 bases: TGTGCCAGCAGTTACTCGACTAGCGGGAGGATGGGGGTATACGAGCAGTACTTC. Translated: CASSYSTSGRMGVYEQYF.

This clonotype was observed a few times. The chain links TRBV7-2 to TRBJ2-7, with 10 bases aligning to TRBD2. Germline V gives CDR1 SGHTA, CDR2 FQGNSA. The CDR3 covers 14 residues. The trim removed 5 bases at V and 4 bases at J, leaving 5 bases unmatched. CDR3: CASSQGLAEYEQYF. CDR3 bases: TGTGCCAGCAGCCAAGGACTAGCGGAGTACGAGCAGTACTTC.

V gene TRBV20-1 combines with J gene TRBJ1-6; D remains ambiguous. The CDR3 covers 14 residues. The V and J ends lost 3 bases and 8 bases respectively, with 14 bases between them. Germline values: CDR1 DFQATT, CDR2 SNEGSKA (reference sequence). CDR3 in amino acids: CSASEEFGDSPLHF. DNA of the CDR3: TGCAGTGCTAGCGAGGAATTTGGGGATTCACCCCTCCACTTT.

This clonotype was found a few times. The V call is TRBV9, the J call TRBJ2-5; maybe TRBD1 (5 bases). The J call may be incorrect, as the DNA end agrees better with TRBJ2-1. This CDR3 is built from 14 residues. In germline, CDR1 is SGDLS, CDR2 YYNGEE. Here the CDR3 reads CASSEWGSHNEQFF. CDR3 nucleotides: TGTGCCAGCAGCGAGTGGGGCTCTCACAATGAGCAGTTCTTC.

The sample holds a few counts of this clonotype. The rearrangement joins TRBV29-1 to TRBJ2-7; D is tentatively TRBD1 or TRBD2 (5 bases each). V was pared by 5 bases and J by 2 bases, with 13 bases between. Germline lookup yields CDR1 SQVTM and CDR2 ANQGSEA. The CDR3 has 13 residues. CDR3 bases: TGCAGCGTTCAGGGAGAATCGACCTACGAGCAGTACTTC. Protein: CSVQGESTYEQYF.

Note on this clonotype: One end of the junction does not line up with germline, which may come from a read error. This rearrangement joins TRBV20-1 to TRBJ1-6; TRBD1 is a possible D gene (5 bases). From germline, CDR1 is DFQATT and CDR2 SNEGSKA (reference sequence). The CDR3 loop spans 16 amino acids. CDR3 sequence (DNA): TGCAATGCTAGCCCAGCGGGGCTGTCTGCTAATTCACCCCTCCACTTT. Its translation is CNASPAGLSANSPLHF.

This clonotype was detected ten times or more. One junction end disagrees with the germline gene, perhaps due to a read error. The gene calls are TRBV5-1 and TRBJ2-7, with D maybe TRBD1 (5 bases). This CDR3 has 15 amino acids. CDR1 and CDR2 from the germline V gene are SGHRS and YFSETQ. The CDR3 DNA sequence: TGTGCCAGCAGCTTATCCGGCCAGGGCACCTACGAGCAGTACTTC. It translates to CASSLSGQGTYEQYF. Drawing the rest from reference TRBV5-1 and TRBJ2-7, the complete variable domain is KAGVTQTPRYLIKTRGQQVTLSCSPISGHRSVSWYQQTPGQGLQFLFEYFSETQRNKGNFPGRFSGRQFSNSRSEMNVSTLELGDSALYLCASSLSGQGTYEQYFGPGTRLTVT.

A few counts support this clonotype. The chain uses TRBV7-2 and TRBJ2-5; TRBD1 is a possible D gene (5 bases). V lost 3 bases and J lost 1, with 18 bases in between. The CDR3 extends over 17 amino acids. Germline V gene data show CDR1 as SGHTA and CDR2 as FQGNSA. CDR3 loop: CASSFFRSPQGQETQYF. CDR3 coding DNA: TGTGCCAGCAGCTTTTTCCGCTCGCCGCAGGGCCAAGAGACCCAGTACTTC.

This rearrangement joins TRBV6-2 or TRBV6-3 to TRBJ1-1, with D tentatively TRBD1 (6 bases). There are 16 residues in the CDR3. The germline V and J ends were trimmed by 2 bases and 4 bases, with 17 bases remaining between them. Germline V gene data show CDR1 as MNHEY and CDR2 as SVGEGT. CDR3 sequence reads: CASSYPGSPRGTEAFF. DNA for the CDR3: TGTGCCAGCAGTTACCCGGGCAGCCCCAGGGGCACTGAAGCTTTCTTT.

In this sample, this clonotype turned up a few times. The CDR3 loop is CASSQGTAGARNEQFF. The CDR3 DNA follows: TGCGCCAGCAGCCAAGGAACGGCGGGAGCTCGCAATGAGCAGTTCTTC. The chain employs TRBV4-1 and TRBJ2-1; 7 bases align to TRBD2. J gave up 6 bases and V 1 base, and 9 bases lay outside the gene matches. CDR1 and CDR2 (germline): MGHRA, YSYEKL. There are 16 residues in the CDR3.

V and J are TRBV20-1 and TRBJ1-5, with D perhaps matching TRBD1 (6 bases). Germline lookup yields CDR1 DFQATT and CDR2 SNEGSKA (reference sequence). The CDR3 extends over 16 amino acids. With 0 bases removed from V and 3 bases from J, the gap between germline ends came to 15 bases. The CDR3 protein is CSARDPGAGFNQPQHF. DNA of the CDR3: TGCAGTGCTAGAGATCCGGGGGCAGGGTTCAATCAGCCCCAGCATTTT.

This chain joins TRBV20-1 and TRBJ2-7, with TRBD2 identical over 7 bases. The germline gives CDR1 DFQATT, CDR2 SNEGSKA (reference sequence). The junction had 5 bases not matched to a gene; V was cut back by 0 bases and J by 0 bases. CDR3 length equals 15 residues. DNA for the CDR3: TGCAGTGCTAGAGATCGGACTAGGGTCTCCTACGAGCAGTACTTC. Protein sequence: CSARDRTRVSYEQYF.

V usage is TRBV4-3 and J usage is TRBJ2-3, with TRBD2 matching over 12 bases. Germline lookup yields CDR1 LGHNA and CDR2 YSLEER. V gave up 1 base and J gave up 4 bases; unmatched junction bases: 6. The CDR3 has 17 amino acids. The CDR3 DNA follows: TGCGCCAGCAGCCAAGGACTAGCGGGAGTTTCAGCAGATACGCAGTATTTT. It translates to CASSQGLAGVSADTQYF.

The rearrangement uses TRBV15 and TRBJ1-2; 7 positions match TRBD1. With 1 base clipped from V and 7 bases from J, the junction kept 6 bases outside the gene matches. This CDR3 region has 14 residues. CDR1 is LNHNV, CDR2 YYDKDF, per germline (reference sequence). This chain's CDR3 is CATSRGKGAIGYTF. CDR3 bases: TGTGCCACCAGCAGAGGCAAGGGGGCGATTGGCTACACCTTC. Based on the CDR3 plus reference TRBV15 and TRBJ1-2, the full variable domain is DAMVIQNPRYQVTQFGKPVTLSCSQTLNHNVMYWYQQKSSQAPKLLFHYYDKDFNNEADTPDNFQSRRPNTSFCFLDIRSPGLGDTAMYLCATSRGKGAIGYTFGSGTRLTVV.

The V call is TRBV7-9, the J call TRBJ2-5; 12 bases are a match to TRBD1. Near its end, the DNA agrees better with TRBJ2-7, so the J call may be wrong. This CDR3 has 16 residues. Germline CDR1 SEHNR, CDR2 FQNEAQ (reference sequence). CDR3 residues: CASSLRGQGARYEQYF. DNA for the CDR3: TGTGCCAGCAGCTTAAGGGGACAGGGGGCGCGATACGAGCAGTACTTC.

This clonotype showed up just a few times. The CDR3 loop reads CASRFGSMGLDEQFF. CDR3 nucleotide sequence: TGTGCCAGCAGATTTGGTTCCATGGGTTTAGATGAGCAGTTCTTC. This sequence joins TRBV7-9 and TRBJ2-1; unclear D gene. The CDR3 runs 15 residues. In germline, CDR1 is SEHNR, CDR2 FQNEAQ (reference sequence). Trimming pared 6 bases from V and 8 bases from J, leaving 20 bases between.

For this clonotype: The junction shows a germline mismatch at one end, possibly a read error. This chain links TRBV6-2 or TRBV6-3 with TRBJ1-6; possibly TRBD1 for D (6 bases). The CDR3 has 18 amino acids. Germline V gene lookup returns CDR1 MNHEY and CDR2 SVGEGT. As DNA, the CDR3 is TGTGCCAGCAGACCTCCGAGGGACATGCGCTCCTATAATCCACCCCTCCACTTT. Encoded protein: CASRPPRDMRSYNPPLHF.

This sequence joins TRBV20-1 and TRBJ2-1, with D unresolved. The CDR3 length is 18 residues. Germline V gives CDR1 DFQATT, CDR2 SNEGSKA (reference sequence). Trimming removed 4 bases at V and 6 bases at J, with 28 bases between. Written as DNA, the CDR3 is TGCAGTGCTACTAGAGCCGTCATTCTACCGCCTCGGTCCAATGAGCAGTTCTTC. Translation gives CSATRAVILPPRSNEQFF.

Note on this clonotype: Compared with germline, one end of the junction differs, possibly owing to a read error. This chain links TRBV6-6 with TRBJ2-7; 7 bases align to TRBD1. The CDR3 spans 16 residues. Germline CDR1 is MNHNY and CDR2 is SVGAGI (reference sequence). For the CDR3, the DNA is TGTGCCAGCAGCCCCGCCGGGACAGCAACACTGGGGGAGCAGTGCTTC. Encoded protein: CASSPAGTATLGEQCF.

This clonotype was counted a few times. The genes are TRBV3-1 and TRBJ2-7; no clear D gene. Trimming removed 4 bases from V and 5 bases from J, with 18 bases in between. The germline CDR1 and CDR2 sequences are LGHDT and YNNKEL (reference sequence). The CDR3 sequence is 15 residues long. CDR3 sequence: CASSPSPGLVDEQYF. The CDR3 DNA is TGTGCCAGCAGCCCCTCTCCGGGTCTGGTCGACGAGCAGTACTTC.

This clonotype was detected once. The genes are TRBV27 and TRBJ2-5; the match to TRBD1 covers 9 bases. Near its end, the DNA agrees better with TRBJ2-1, so the J call may be wrong. Germline-derived CDR1 and CDR2 are MNHEY and SMNVEV (reference sequence). CDR3 size: 13 residues. CDR3 region: CASSLLGQGEQFF. CDR3 nucleotides: TGTGCCAGCAGTTTATTGGGACAGGGTGAGCAGTTCTTC.

This clonotype has more than one count but fewer than ten. The V call is TRBV20-1, the J call TRBJ1-5; no definite D call. V dropped 1 base and J dropped 0 bases, with 10 bases sitting between them. The germline CDR1 and CDR2 sequences are DFQATT and SNEGSKA (reference sequence). The CDR3 spans 15 residues. The CDR3, as DNA: TGCAGTGCTAGAGGCCCGGGGATTAGCAATCAGCCCCAGCATTTT. This codes for CSARGPGISNQPQHF.

This clonotype was seen a few times. CDR3 sequence (DNA): TGCGCCAGCAGCGCCATGGCTGGGGCCAACGTCCTGACTTTC. Encoded protein: CASSAMAGANVLTF. This rearrangement joins TRBV5-1 to TRBJ2-6; no definite D call. Trimming took off 4 bases at V and 2 bases at J, with 7 bases between the two ends. Germline V gives CDR1 SGHRS, CDR2 YFSETQ. CDR3 length: 14 residues.